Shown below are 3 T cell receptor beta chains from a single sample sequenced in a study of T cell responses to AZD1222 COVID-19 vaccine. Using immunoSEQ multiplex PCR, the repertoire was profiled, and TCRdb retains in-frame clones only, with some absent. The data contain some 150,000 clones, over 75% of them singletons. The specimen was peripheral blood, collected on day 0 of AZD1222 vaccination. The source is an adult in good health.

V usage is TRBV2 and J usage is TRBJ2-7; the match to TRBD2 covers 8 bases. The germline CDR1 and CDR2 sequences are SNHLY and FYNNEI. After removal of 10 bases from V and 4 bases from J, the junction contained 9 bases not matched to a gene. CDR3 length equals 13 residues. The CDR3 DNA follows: TGTGCCACCCGAGCGGGGGTGGTGTACGAGCAGTACTTC. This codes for CATRAGVVYEQYF. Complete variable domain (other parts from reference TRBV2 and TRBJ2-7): EPEVTQTPSHQVTQMGQEVILRCVPISNHLYFYWYRQILGQKVEFLVSFYNNEISEKSEIFDDQFSVERPDGSNFTLKIRSTKLEDSAMYFCATRAGVVYEQYFGPGTRLTVT.

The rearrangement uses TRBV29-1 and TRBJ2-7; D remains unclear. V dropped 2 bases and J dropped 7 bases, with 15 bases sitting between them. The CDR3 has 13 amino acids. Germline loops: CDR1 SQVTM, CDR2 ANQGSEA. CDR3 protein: CSVELPEEREQYF. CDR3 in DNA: TGCAGCGTTGAATTACCCGAGGAAAGGGAGCAGTACTTC.

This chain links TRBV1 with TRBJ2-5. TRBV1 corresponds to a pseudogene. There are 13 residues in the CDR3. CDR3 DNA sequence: TGCACCATCCCGGACGGAAACCAAGAGACCCAGTACTTC. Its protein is CTIPDGNQETQYF.